The 10 T cell receptor beta chains below all came from one sample that was sequenced in a study of cytomegalovirus exposure and HLA in healthy donors. The PCR used 60 Vbeta and 13 Jbeta primers. The method was immunoSEQ multiplex PCR; TCRdb's version includes in-frame clones alone and lacks a portion of them. The sample lists approximately 85,000 clones, about 80% seen once, with 20% to 25% in the top ten. The sample was PBMCs. These receptor sequences come from a woman aged 45 to 65 in good health and CMV-seropositive.

The V call is TRBV5-5, the J call TRBJ1-5; maybe TRBD1 (5 bases). V was cut by 0 bases and J by 6 bases, with 13 bases left in between. CDR1 and CDR2 from the germline V gene are SGHKS and YYEKEE (reference sequence). The CDR3 contains 15 residues. Written as DNA, the CDR3 is TGTGCCAGCAGCTTGGGGCAGGGAGGGGCTCAGCCCCAGCATTTT. This codes for CASSLGQGGAQPQHF. Full variable domain (remainder filled in from reference TRBV5-5 and TRBJ1-5): DAGVTQSPTHLIKTRGQQVTLRCSPISGHKSVSWYQQVLGQGPQFIFQYYEKEERGRGNFPDRFSARQFPNYSSELNVNALLLGDSALYLCASSLGQGGAQPQHFGDGTRLSIL.

The chain has TRBV10-3 and TRBJ1-1; no clear D gene. Germline V gene lookup returns CDR1 ENHRY and CDR2 SYGVKD. The V and J ends lost 4 bases and 5 bases respectively, with 11 bases between them. CDR3 length: 13 amino acids. The CDR3 loop reads CAISAHGWTEAFF. The CDR3, as DNA: TGTGCCATCAGTGCCCACGGTTGGACTGAAGCTTTCTTT.

This chain links TRBV7-2 with TRBJ2-2, with TRBD1 matching 8 bases. This CDR3 region has 16 residues. Unmatched junction bases numbered 5, after V lost 5 bases and J lost 0 bases. Per germline, CDR1 SGHTA and CDR2 FQGNSA. The CDR3 sequence is CASSIKQGANTGELFF. As DNA, the CDR3 is TGTGCCAGCAGCATAAAACAGGGGGCGAACACCGGGGAGCTGTTTTTT.

This sequence joins TRBV10-3 and TRBJ2-3; possible D gene TRBD2, 5 bases. V lost 6 bases and J lost 6, with 16 bases in between. Germline-derived CDR1 and CDR2 are ENHRY and SYGVKD. There are 14 residues in the CDR3. The CDR3 nucleotides are TGTGCCATCAGGGCGGGCCACCAGGCGGATACGCAGTATTTT. It specifies CAIRAGHQADTQYF.

This clone was found once. J is TRBJ1-1 and V is TRBV4-1, with D possibly being TRBD1 (6 bases). The CDR3 contains 16 residues. The germline gives CDR1 MGHRA, CDR2 YSYEKL. V was cut by 3 bases and J by 0 bases, with 14 bases left in between. CDR3 nucleotide sequence: TGCGCCAGCAGCCATACTTATGGACAGTTGAACACTGAAGCTTTCTTT. Translation gives CASSHTYGQLNTEAFF.

This clone was counted once. The V and J genes are TRBV5-4 and TRBJ1-1; weak D call: TRBD1 (6 bases). V lost 4 bases and J 1 base, leaving 11 bases between the germline ends. Germline V lookup: CDR1 SGHNT, CDR2 YYREEE (reference sequence). This CDR3 spans 14 amino acids. The CDR3 protein is CASSLGQRNTEAFF. In DNA form, the CDR3 reads TGTGCCAGCAGCCTGGGACAACGGAACACTGAAGCTTTCTTT.

The rearrangement joins TRBV2 to TRBJ1-4, with 7 bases lining up with TRBD1. The V gene's germline CDR1 is SNHLY and CDR2 FYNNEI. CDR3 size: 15 residues. Unmatched junction bases numbered 10, after V lost 5 bases and J lost 7 bases. As DNA, the CDR3 is TGTGCCAGCAGTCGGGACAGCCCACCGGGTGAAAAACTGTTTTTT. This sequence encodes CASSRDSPPGEKLFF.

This clone was counted a few times. The junction differs from germline at one of its ends, possibly a read error. The chain recombines TRBV7-9 with TRBJ1-3, with TRBD1 matching over 7 bases. Germline lookup yields CDR1 SEHNR and CDR2 FQNEAQ (reference sequence). The CDR3 has 11 amino acids. This chain's CDR3 is CASSLQGTFLF. CDR3 in DNA: TGTGCCAGCAGCCTACAGGGGACGTTCCTGTTT.

The chain is built from TRBV5-1 and TRBJ1-1; D is possibly TRBD1 (5 bases). Trimming removed 0 bases from V and 9 bases from J, with 12 bases in between. Germline CDR1 and CDR2: SGHRS and YFSETQ. The CDR3 is 13 residues long. The CDR3 nucleotides read TGCGCCAGCAGCTTGGACCTCAGGGAACAAGCTTTCTTT. This codes for CASSLDLREQAFF.

Comment on this clone: Germline and junction disagree at one end, which may indicate a read error. The V and J genes are TRBV7-7 and TRBJ2-7, with TRBD2 matching over 8 bases. CDR1 SSHAT and CDR2 FNYEAQ come from the germline V gene (reference sequence). This CDR3 contains 15 residues. CDR3 DNA sequence: TGTGCTAGCAGCTTGGGACTAGGGAGCTCCTACGAGCAGTACTTC. This codes for CASSLGLGSSYEQYF. The variable domain in full, with the rest retrieved from reference TRBV7-7 and TRBJ2-7, is GAGVSQSPRYKVTKRGQDVTLRCDPISSHATLYWYQQALGQGPEFLTYFNYEAQPDKSGLPSDRFSAERPEGSISTLTIQRTEQRDSAMYRCASSLGLGSSYEQYFGPGTRLTVT.